This T cell receptor (beta chain) was sequenced for a study of cytomegalovirus exposure and HLA in healthy donors. The V gene's germline CDR1 is LNHNV and CDR2 YYDKDF (reference sequence). Trimming pared 0 bases from V and 7 bases from J, leaving 13 bases between. The CDR3 is made up of 15 amino acids. Researchers ran the PCR with 60 Vbeta and 13 Jbeta primers. Libraries were prepared by immunoSEQ multiplex PCR; TCRdb keeps only in-frame clonotypes and omits some of them. Recorded here are around 30,000 clones; the top ten clones represent approximately 0.71%. Sequenced: PBMCs. The receptor was isolated from a man in his thirties or forties in good health and CMV-seronegative. The rearrangement joins TRBV15 to TRBJ2-1, with D possibly matching TRBD1 (5 bases). The chain's CDR3 is CATSRESDPGNEQFF. As DNA, the CDR3 is TGTGCCACCAGCAGAGAGAGCGACCCAGGGAATGAGCAGTTCTTC.